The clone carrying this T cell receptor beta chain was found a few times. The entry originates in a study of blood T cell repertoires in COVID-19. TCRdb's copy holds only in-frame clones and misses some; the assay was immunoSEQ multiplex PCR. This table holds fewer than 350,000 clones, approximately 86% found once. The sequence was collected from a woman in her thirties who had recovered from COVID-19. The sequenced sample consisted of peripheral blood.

The CDR3: CASSEWSGRNEQFF. In DNA, the CDR3 is TGTGCCAGCAGTGAATGGTCAGGGCGGAATGAGCAGTTCTTC. The genes are TRBV25-1 and TRBJ2-1; TRBD1 is a possible D gene (5 bases). Trimming removed 1 base from V and 7 bases from J, with 11 bases in between. There are 14 residues in the CDR3. The V gene's germline CDR1 is MGHDK and CDR2 SYGVNS.